Sequencing of this TCR beta chain was carried out in a study of blood T cell repertoires in COVID-19. This table comes from immunoSEQ multiplex PCR, and its TCRdb copy is limited to in-frame clones, with some not included. The sample shows roughly 210,000 clones, about 88% of them seen only once. Germline V CDR1 and CDR2: LNHDA, SQIVND (reference sequence). The V and J ends lost 6 bases and 0 bases respectively, with 18 bases between them. This CDR3 contains 17 residues. The chain combines TRBV19 with TRBJ1-5, with D unresolved. Sequencing was carried out using peripheral blood. This TCR was recovered from a man aged 65-85 years with acute or convalescent COVID-19. The CDR3 sequence: CASSSTRQDYSNQPQHF. CDR3 sequence (DNA): TGTGCCAGTAGCTCTACGAGGCAGGACTATAGCAATCAGCCCCAGCATTTT. Drawing the rest from reference TRBV19 and TRBJ1-5, the complete variable domain is DGGITQSPKYLFRKEGQNVTLSCEQNLNHDAMYWYRQDPGQGLRLIYYSQIVNDFQKGDIAEGYSVSREKKESFPLTVTSAQKNPTAFYLCASSSTRQDYSNQPQHFGDGTRLSIL.